What follows describes a single T cell receptor (beta chain). Distinct nucleotide sequences in the sample also encode this CDR3. The record originates from a study of PD-1 blockade in classical Hodgkin lymphoma. The V and J ends lost 4 bases and 4 bases respectively, with 10 bases between them. CDR3 length equals 13 residues. Per the germline V gene, CDR1 is SNHLY and CDR2 is FYNNEI. Only in-frame clones appear in the TCRdb table, and some are missing; sequencing was by immunoSEQ multiplex PCR. The table has 90,000 to 110,000 clones, roughly 90% seen once; the top ten hold under 20%. Time point described: cycle 4 day 1 (C4D1), after less than 7 weeks of nivolumab. Relapses following autologous stem cell transplantation were seen in all patients, with brentuximab vedotin exposure varying.

Specimen: peripheral blood mononuclear cells (PBMCs), collected before the fourth cycle of nivolumab. The receptor comes from a human donor with classical Hodgkin lymphoma. The gene calls are TRBV2 and TRBJ2-5; D is tentatively TRBD1 or TRBD2 (5 bases each). In DNA form, the CDR3 reads TGTGCCAGCAGTGCCGGGACCGTAGAGACCCAGTACTTC. Amino acid sequence: CASSAGTVETQYF.